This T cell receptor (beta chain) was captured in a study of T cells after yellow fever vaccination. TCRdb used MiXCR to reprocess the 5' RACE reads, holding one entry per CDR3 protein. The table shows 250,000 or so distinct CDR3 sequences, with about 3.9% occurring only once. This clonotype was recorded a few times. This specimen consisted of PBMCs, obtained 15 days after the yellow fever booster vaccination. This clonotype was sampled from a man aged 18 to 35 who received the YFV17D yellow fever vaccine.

This CDR3 reads CASSDPDRGYNQPQHF. CDR3 nucleotides: TGTGCCAGCAGTGACCCGGACAGGGGGTACAATCAGCCCCAGCATTTT. J is TRBJ1-5 and V is TRBV28; 10 bases line up with TRBD1. Germline-derived CDR1 and CDR2 are MDHEN and SYDVKM. J gave up 3 bases and V 5 bases, and 7 bases lay outside the gene matches. The CDR3 contains 16 residues.